This T cell receptor beta chain appears in the sequencing data of a study of beta chain features in type 1 diabetes. Whole-study results and caveats: Overrepresentation of cells with high TCR expression could result from cDNA sequencing. Type 1 diabetes patients had fewer VDJ junction insertions and more deletions.

The authors reverse transcribed all of the isolated RNA, so sequencing captured expressed TCRB transcripts. Deep immunoSEQ sequencing covered naive, central memory and regulatory T cell samples. Assay used: immunoSEQ multiplex PCR; TCRdb lists only in-frame clones, some missing. The sample lists 430,000 or so clones, over 10% seen once, with roughly 0.046% in the top ten. V shed 6 bases and J shed 4 bases, with 10 bases lying between them. CDR1 is SGHTA, CDR2 FQGTGA, per germline. The CDR3 contains 13 residues. Note on this clone: Its antigen remains unidentified.

Sequencing was performed on naive CD4+ T cells from blood. The chain recombines TRBV7-3 with TRBJ2-1; D gene uncertain. The receptor comes from a woman younger than 35 in good health. Here the CDR3 reads CASRVDSYNEQFF. DNA for the CDR3: TGTGCCAGCAGGGTAGATTCATACAATGAGCAGTTCTTC. Looking up the rest from reference TRBV7-3 and TRBJ2-1 gives the full variable domain: GAGVSQTPSNKVTEKGKYVELRCDPISGHTALYWYRQSLGQGPEFLIYFQGTGAADDSGLPNDRFFAVRPEGSVSTLKIQRTERGDSAVYLCASRVDSYNEQFFGPGTRLTVL.